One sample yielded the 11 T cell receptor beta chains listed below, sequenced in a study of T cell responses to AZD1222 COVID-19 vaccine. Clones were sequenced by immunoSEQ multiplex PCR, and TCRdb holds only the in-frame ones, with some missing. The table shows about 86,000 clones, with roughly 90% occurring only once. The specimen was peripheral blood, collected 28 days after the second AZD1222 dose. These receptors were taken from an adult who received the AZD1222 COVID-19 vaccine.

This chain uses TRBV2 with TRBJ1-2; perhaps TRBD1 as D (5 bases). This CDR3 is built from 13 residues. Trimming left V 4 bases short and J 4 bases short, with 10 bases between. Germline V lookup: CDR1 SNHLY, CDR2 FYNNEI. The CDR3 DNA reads TGTGCCAGCAGTGGGCAGGGAATCTATGGCTACACCTTC. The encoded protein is CASSGQGIYGYTF.

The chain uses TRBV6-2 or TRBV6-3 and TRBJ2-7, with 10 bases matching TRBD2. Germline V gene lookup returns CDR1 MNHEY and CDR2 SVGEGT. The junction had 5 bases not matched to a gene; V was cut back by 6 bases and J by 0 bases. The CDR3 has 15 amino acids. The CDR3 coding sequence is TGTGCCAGCAGCGCGGGACTAGCGAACTCCTACGAGCAGTACTTC. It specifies CASSAGLANSYEQYF.

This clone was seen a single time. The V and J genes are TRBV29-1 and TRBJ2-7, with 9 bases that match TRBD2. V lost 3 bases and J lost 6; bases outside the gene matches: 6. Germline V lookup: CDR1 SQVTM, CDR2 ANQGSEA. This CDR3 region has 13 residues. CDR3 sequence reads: CSVEWLAGREQYF. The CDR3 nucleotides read TGCAGCGTTGAGTGGCTAGCGGGACGCGAGCAGTACTTC.

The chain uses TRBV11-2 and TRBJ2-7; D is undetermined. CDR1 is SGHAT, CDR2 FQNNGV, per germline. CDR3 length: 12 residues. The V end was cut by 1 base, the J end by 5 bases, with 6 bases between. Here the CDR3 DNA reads TGTGCCAGCAGCTTAGCCCCAAACGAGCAGTACTTC. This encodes CASSLAPNEQYF. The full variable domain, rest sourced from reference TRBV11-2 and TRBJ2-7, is EAGVAQSPRYKIIEKRQSVAFWCNPISGHATLYWYQQILGQGPKLLIQFQNNGVVDDSQLPKDRFSAERLKGVDSTLKIQPAKLEDSAVYLCASSLAPNEQYFGPGTRLTVT.

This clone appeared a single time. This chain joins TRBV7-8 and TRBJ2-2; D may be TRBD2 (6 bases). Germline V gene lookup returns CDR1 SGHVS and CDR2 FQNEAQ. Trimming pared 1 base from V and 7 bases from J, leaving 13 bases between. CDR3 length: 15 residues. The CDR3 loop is CASSLVGLSSGELFF. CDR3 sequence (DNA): TGTGCCAGCAGCTTAGTGGGACTTTCGAGCGGGGAGCTGTTTTTT.

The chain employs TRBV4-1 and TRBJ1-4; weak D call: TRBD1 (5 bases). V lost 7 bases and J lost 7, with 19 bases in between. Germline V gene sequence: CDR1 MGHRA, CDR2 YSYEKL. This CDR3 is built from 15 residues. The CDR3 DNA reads TGCGCCAGCACCCCCTCAGTGGGGGAACGTGAAAAACTGTTTTTT. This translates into CASTPSVGEREKLFF.

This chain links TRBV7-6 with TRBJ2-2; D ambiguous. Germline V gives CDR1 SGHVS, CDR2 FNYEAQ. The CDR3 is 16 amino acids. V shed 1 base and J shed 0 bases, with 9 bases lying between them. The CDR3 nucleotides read TGTGCCAGCAGCTTAGTGGCGGTAGCGAACACCGGGGAGCTGTTTTTT. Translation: CASSLVAVANTGELFF. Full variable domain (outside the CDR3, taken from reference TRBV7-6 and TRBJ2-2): GAGVSQSPRYKVTKRGQDVALRCDPISGHVSLYWYRQALGQGPEFLTYFNYEAQQDKSGLPNDRFSAERPEGSISTLTIQRTEQRDSAMYRCASSLVAVANTGELFFGEGSRLTVL.

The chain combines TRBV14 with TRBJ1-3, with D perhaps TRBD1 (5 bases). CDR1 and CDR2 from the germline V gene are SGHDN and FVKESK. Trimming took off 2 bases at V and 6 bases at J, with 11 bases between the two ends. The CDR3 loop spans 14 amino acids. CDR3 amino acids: CASSQQGPPNTIYF. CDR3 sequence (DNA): TGTGCCAGCAGCCAACAGGGCCCCCCAAACACCATATATTTT.

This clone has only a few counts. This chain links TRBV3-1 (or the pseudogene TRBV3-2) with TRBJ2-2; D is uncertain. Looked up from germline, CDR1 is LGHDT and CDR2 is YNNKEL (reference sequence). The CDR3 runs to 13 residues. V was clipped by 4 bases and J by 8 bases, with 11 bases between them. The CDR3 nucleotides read TGTGCCAGCAGCCCCTCGATCGCTGGGGAGCTGTTTTTT. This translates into CASSPSIAGELFF.

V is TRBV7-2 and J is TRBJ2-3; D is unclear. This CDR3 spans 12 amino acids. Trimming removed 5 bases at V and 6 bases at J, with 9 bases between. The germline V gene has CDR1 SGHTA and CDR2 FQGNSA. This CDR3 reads CASSPRADTQYF. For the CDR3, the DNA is TGTGCCAGCAGCCCTCGGGCGGATACGCAGTATTTT.

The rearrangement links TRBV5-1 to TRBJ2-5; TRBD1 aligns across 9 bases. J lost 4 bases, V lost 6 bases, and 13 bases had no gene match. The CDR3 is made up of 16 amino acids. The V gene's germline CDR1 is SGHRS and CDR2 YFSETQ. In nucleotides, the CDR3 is TGCGCCAGCAACATCTCCCCGGGACAGGGAGGAGAGACCCAGTACTTC. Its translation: CASNISPGQGGETQYF.